This TCR beta chain was identified during a study of blood T cell repertoires in COVID-19. Background on the study: The study drew acute and convalescent COVID-19 samples from the United States, Italy and Spain.

As handled by the study authors: Researchers report that nucleated cell counts were estimated from reference gene primer amplification. TCRdb keeps only in-frame clones here, not all; method: immunoSEQ multiplex PCR. The DNA was the basis for D and trimming; V, J and clone size are from that table. This repertoire shows 250,000 or so clones, about 87% found once; its top ten account for over 4%. Trimming at V came to 7 bases and at J to 7 bases, leaving 6 bases not matched to a gene. CDR3 length: 13 amino acids. Germline loops: CDR1 MNHEY, CDR2 SMNVEV (reference sequence). Adults between roughly 18 and 89 years of age took part from 20 to 25 US areas. Assignment of participants to cohorts was predicated upon participant-reported clinical history.

The chain combines TRBV27 with TRBJ2-1; 8 bases match TRBD1. This sequence was found in a woman under 40 with acute COVID-19. Sequenced sample: PBMCs or T cells enriched from blood (not recorded which). CDR3 sequence reads: CASNHRGKNEQFF. The DNA of the CDR3 is TGTGCCAGCAACCACAGGGGGAAAAATGAGCAGTTCTTC.